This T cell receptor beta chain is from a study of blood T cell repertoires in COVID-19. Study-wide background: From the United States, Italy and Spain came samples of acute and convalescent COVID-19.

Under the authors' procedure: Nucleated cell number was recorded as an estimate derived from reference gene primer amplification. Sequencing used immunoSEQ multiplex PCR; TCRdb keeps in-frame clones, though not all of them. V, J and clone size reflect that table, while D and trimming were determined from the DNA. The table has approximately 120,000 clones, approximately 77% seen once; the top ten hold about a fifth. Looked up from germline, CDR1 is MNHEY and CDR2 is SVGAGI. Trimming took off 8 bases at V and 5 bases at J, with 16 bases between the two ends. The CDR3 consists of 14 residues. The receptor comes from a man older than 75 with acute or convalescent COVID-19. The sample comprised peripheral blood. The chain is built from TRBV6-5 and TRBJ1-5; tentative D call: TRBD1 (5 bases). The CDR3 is CASGLVLGDQPQHF. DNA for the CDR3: TGTGCCAGCGGGTTGGTCTTAGGGGATCAGCCCCAGCATTTT.